The sequence of this T cell receptor (beta chain) was determined in a study of blood T cells in healthy people across ages (dated by TCRdb to between 2014 and 2017). Broadly, across the study: In model experiments, roughly one uniquely barcoded TCR beta cDNA molecule per two T cells was captured by template switching. To track age-related changes in TCR beta repertoire diversity, the study relied on deep sequencing normalized with unique cDNA molecular identifiers. The donors were split into four age groups: young (average 16 years), middle-aged (more than 35), aged (62) and long-lived (roughly 77). To avoid experimental bias, donors of different ages were spread randomly across the sequencing lanes. Two additional independent replicas of 1 million unique cDNA reads from the same blood draw were analyzed for two donors (one aged 18 to 30 and one aged 80 or older).

The roughly 38 donors, aged about 6 to 100 years, were systemically healthy Caucasian individuals from Russia. Each donor gave roughly 11 milliliters of peripheral blood, drawn into EDTA-treated Vacutainer tubes. Ficoll-Paque density-gradient centrifugation was used to isolate PBMCs, with at least 6 million per sample. Total RNA, at least 6 micrograms per sample, was extracted from PBMCs with Trizol reagent. Naive CD45RAhigh/CD27high T cell percentages were measured by flow cytometry on a PBMC aliquot from every donor. The research as a whole found: Estimates of total diversity based on one million sequenced T cells were considered lower bounds and underestimates. There was a strong correlation between observed TCR beta diversity and the percentage of naive T cells measured by flow cytometry. Bulk unsorted PBMC profiling prevented conclusive comparison of naive and antigen-experienced compartments. As age increased, observed TCR beta diversity per million T cells dropped in a roughly linear way, and a significant reduction was already evident by age 40. Compared with the aged group, more naive CD4+ T cells, fewer expanded clones and increased TCR diversity were shown by the long-lived group, suggesting age selection. Because donor CMV infection status was unknown, age-related changes in expanded clonotypes were potentially confounded.

The library was obtained by 5' RACE. Sequenced on an Illumina HiSeq 2500. A second PCR of roughly 7 to 12 cycles was run with a J-beta primer mix and a sample-barcoded 5' primer. A template-switch 5' adaptor carrying 12 random nucleotides introduced a unique molecular identifier onto each TCR beta cDNA molecule. At least 2.5 million CDR3-containing paired-end reads were obtained from each sample. First-strand cDNA was synthesized from all RNA with the Mint cDNA synthesis kit, primed by a TRBC-specific oligonucleotide. All cDNA was treated with uracil-DNA glycosylase and then went through a first 18-cycle PCR with the universal primers M1SS and BC2_uni_R. Concerning the study's data processing: For normalization, 1 million high-quality reads, each with a distinct molecular identifier, were randomly selected from each sample. Instead of being binned into consensus sequences, reads that shared molecular identifiers were thrown out. MiTCR, set to a Q25 quality threshold and the strictest error-elimination algorithm, was used for CDR3 identification, clonotype clustering and error correction. A nonparametric unseen species model with Euler transformation was used to estimate lower-bound total TCR beta diversity. In-frame beta chains were kept once TCRdb had trimmed the public reads at Q25 with fastp and called clones with MiXCR. CDR3 protein sequences are deduplicated, and each keeps its most common genes and DNA. The V and J calls shown here were made by TCRdb, not taken from the authors' results. A total of around 710,000 distinct CDR3 sequences appear in this sample, around 46% of them only once. About 20% of the sample is in the top ten clones.

Note on this clonotype: This receptor's antigen is unknown. Qualities for individual bases were not recorded, and no much larger clone is one base off.

From cysteine to phenylalanine, the CDR3 is 17 amino acids long. Solely the CDR3 DNA is kept, with 51 bases framed from the first base. The germline V gene sets CDR1 to SGHDT and CDR2 to YYEEEE. Compared with germline, V lacks 1 base and J lacks 3 bases; bases without a gene match: 7. Recombination linked TRBV5-6 to TRBJ2-1, with 10 middle bases fitting TRBD2. The source of this sequence is a woman aged 55-75 years in good health. Sequenced sample: blood. The nucleotide sequence is TGTGCCAGCAGCTTGAGGCTAGCGGGAGCAGTCTACAATGAGCAGTTCTTC. Translated, this gives CASSLRLAGAVYNEQFF. The reference TRBV5-6 and TRBJ2-1 proteins fill in what lies around the CDR3, so the full variable domain reads DAGVTQSPTHLIKTRGQQVTLRCSPKSGHDTVSWYQQALGQGPQFIFQYYEEEERQRGNFPDRFSGHQFPNYSSELNVNALLLGDSALYLCASSLRLAGAVYNEQFFGPGTRLTVL.